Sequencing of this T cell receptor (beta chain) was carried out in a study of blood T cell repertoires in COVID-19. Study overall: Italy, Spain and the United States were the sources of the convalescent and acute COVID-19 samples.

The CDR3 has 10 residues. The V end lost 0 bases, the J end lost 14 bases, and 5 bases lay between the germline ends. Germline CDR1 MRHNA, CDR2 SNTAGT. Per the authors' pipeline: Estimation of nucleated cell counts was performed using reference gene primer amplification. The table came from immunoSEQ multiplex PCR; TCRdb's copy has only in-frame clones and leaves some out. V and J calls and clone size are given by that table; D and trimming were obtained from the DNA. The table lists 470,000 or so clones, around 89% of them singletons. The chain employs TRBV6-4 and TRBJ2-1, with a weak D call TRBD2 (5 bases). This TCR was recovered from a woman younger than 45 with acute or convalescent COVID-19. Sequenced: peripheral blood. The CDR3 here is CASSDSREFF. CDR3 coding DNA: TGTGCCAGCAGTGACTCGAGGGAGTTCTTC.